What follows are 15 T cell receptor beta chains derived from one specimen sequenced in a study of PD-1 blockade in classical Hodgkin lymphoma (TCRdb year 2020). The library came from the immunoSEQ multiplex PCR assay. The clones in this table, taken by TCRdb from immuneACCESS, are in-frame only. Not every clone is retained; where verified, under half of the shortfall comes from an unresolved V gene, and the cause of the rest is unknown. Across this sample there are about 28,000 clones, with roughly 77% seen only once. Jointly, the top ten make up about 17% of the sample. The time point label, read with the paper, signifies: cycle 4 day 1 (C4D1), after 6 weeks of nivolumab. Every trial patient had relapsed after autologous stem cell transplantation, and cohorts A, B and C differed in prior brentuximab vedotin exposure. The source material was peripheral blood mononuclear cells (PBMCs), sampled before the fourth cycle of nivolumab. These receptors were taken from a human donor with classical Hodgkin lymphoma.

This chain links TRBV19 with TRBJ2-3; TRBD1 aligns across 8 bases. The V gene's germline CDR1 is LNHDA and CDR2 SQIVND (reference sequence). Germline trimming cut 6 bases from V and 3 bases from J; bases unmatched to any gene: 14. The CDR3 runs 17 residues. CDR3: CASRSTRAGGWTDTQYF. The CDR3 DNA sequence: TGTGCCAGTAGATCAACCCGAGCAGGGGGCTGGACAGATACGCAGTATTTT.

The V gene is TRBV28, the J gene TRBJ2-7, with a weak D call TRBD1 (6 bases). The CDR3 loop spans 15 amino acids. Deletions cut 2 bases from V and 8 bases from J, with 19 bases between. CDR1 and CDR2 (germline): MDHEN, SYDVKM. CDR3 loop: CASSLPDSPRKQQYF. In DNA form, the CDR3 reads TGTGCCAGCAGTTTACCGGACAGCCCGAGAAAGCAGCAGTACTTC.

V gene TRBV6-5 combines with J gene TRBJ1-5; D possibly corresponds to TRBD1 (5 bases). Germline V gives CDR1 MNHEY, CDR2 SVGAGI. The CDR3 extends over 13 amino acids. The ends were cut back, 5 bases at V and 9 bases at J, with 14 bases in the middle. The CDR3 DNA reads as TGTGCCAGCAGTAAGGCAGGGACGGCGCCCCAGCATTTT. Encoded protein: CASSKAGTAPQHF.

This clone rates as medium-sized. The CDR3 DNA reads TGCAGCGTTGATAAAGGGTGGGAGCAGTTCTTC. Its protein product is CSVDKGWEQFF. The rearrangement uses TRBV29-1 and TRBJ2-1; D not resolved. In germline, CDR1 is SQVTM, CDR2 ANQGSEA. CDR3 length: 11 residues. V shed 3 bases and J shed 10 bases, with 10 bases lying between them.

V and J are TRBV28 and TRBJ2-3, with 14 bases fitting TRBD2. V shed 5 bases and J 11 bases; nucleotides not matched to a gene: 12. The CDR3 runs to 16 residues. Germline CDR1 and CDR2: MDHEN and SYDVKM. CDR3 amino acids: CASSLRLAGGPGGQYF. CDR3 DNA: TGTGCCAGCAGTCTCAGACTAGCGGGAGGGCCCGGCGGGCAGTATTTT. The complete variable domain, with remaining parts taken from reference TRBV28 and TRBJ2-3, reads DVKVTQSSRYLVKRTGEKVFLECVQDMDHENMFWYRQDPGLGLRLIYFSYDVKMKEKGDIPEGYSVSREKKERFSLILESASTNQTSMYLCASSLRLAGGPGGQYFGPGTRLTVL.

The CDR3 DNA is TGTGCCAGCAGCGCCACCGGGACTAGCGTCGGGGAGCTGTTTTTT. Translating it yields CASSATGTSVGELFF. The rearrangement joins TRBV7-8 to TRBJ2-2; 10 positions match TRBD2. V lost 5 bases and J lost 7; bases outside the gene matches: 7. Germline CDR1 SGHVS, CDR2 FQNEAQ. The CDR3 is 15 amino acids.

The CDR3 coding sequence is TGTGCCAGTAGTATAGTCCACTTATGGGGACAGGGTGACGCCGGGGAGCTGTTTTTT. This sequence encodes CASSIVHLWGQGDAGELFF. The chain uses TRBV19 and TRBJ2-2, with 9 bases that match TRBD1. The CDR3 sequence is 19 residues long. The germline V gene encodes CDR1 LNHDA and CDR2 SQIVND (reference sequence). The V and J ends lost 1 base and 6 bases, in that order; junction bases with no gene match: 15.

The rearrangement uses TRBV4-1 and TRBJ2-7; the D gene is possibly TRBD2 (6 bases). This CDR3 has 16 amino acids. The V end was cut by 4 bases, the J end by 0 bases, with 16 bases between. CDR1 and CDR2 (germline): MGHRA, YSYEKL. In DNA, the CDR3 is TGCGCCAGCAGCCCCAACGCGGGACTGGCCTCCTACGAGCAGTACTTC. The encoded protein is CASSPNAGLASYEQYF.

The chain carries TRBV27 and TRBJ2-1, with 9 bases aligning to TRBD1. V dropped 7 bases and J dropped 2; count of bases not matched to a gene: 6. Germline lookup yields CDR1 MNHEY and CDR2 SMNVEV (reference sequence). The CDR3 is 15 amino acids. The CDR3 protein is CASTAGTGPYNEQFF. Here the CDR3 DNA reads TGTGCCAGCACCGCCGGGACAGGGCCCTACAATGAGCAGTTCTTC.

This clone was seen only once. The chain joins TRBV25-1 to TRBJ2-5; TRBD1 matches 9 bases. Germline V gene lookup returns CDR1 MGHDK and CDR2 SYGVNS. J gave up 5 bases and V 4 bases, and 8 bases lay outside the gene matches. The CDR3 consists of 15 residues. CDR3: CASSAPTGGPETQYF. CDR3 sequence (DNA): TGTGCCAGCAGTGCTCCCACAGGGGGCCCGGAGACCCAGTACTTC. Together with reference TRBV25-1 and TRBJ2-5, the CDR3 gives the full variable domain: EADIYQTPRYLVIGTGKKITLECSQTMGHDKMYWYQQDPGMELHLIHYSYGVNSTEKGDLSSESTVSRIRTEHFPLTLESARPSHTSQYLCASSAPTGGPETQYFGPGTRLLVL.

This chain joins TRBV5-4 and TRBJ2-1; D might be TRBD1 (5 bases). CDR3 length: 16 residues. CDR1 is SGHNT, CDR2 YYREEE, per germline (reference sequence). The V end was cut by 4 bases, the J end by 6 bases, with 20 bases between. The DNA of the CDR3 is TGTGCCAGCAGCCCTGGCAGGGTTCTTGCGAGCAATGAGCAGTTCTTC. Translation: CASSPGRVLASNEQFF.

The J gene is TRBJ2-1, the V gene TRBV7-2; no clear D gene. The CDR3 is 16 residues long. From germline, CDR1 is SGHTA and CDR2 FQGNSA. V was shortened by 6 bases and J by 7 bases, with 22 bases between the two germline ends. CDR3 sequence (DNA): TGTGCCAGCAGTTGGACGCCCACTCCTCCGCGGAATGAGCAGTTCTTC. Residues: CASSWTPTPPRNEQFF.

In its sample, this clone was seen a few times. At one end the junction does not follow the germline gene, possibly because of a read error. This chain's CDR3 is CGQGSTGELFF. For the CDR3, the DNA is TGCGGACAGGGTTCCACCGGGGAGCTGTTTTTT. The chain employs TRBV7-9 and TRBJ2-2; TRBD1 agrees at 8 bases. The length of the CDR3 is 11 residues. The germline CDR1 and CDR2 sequences are SEHNR and FQNEAQ (reference sequence).

This chain links TRBV5-8 with TRBJ2-7, with 8 nucleotides matching TRBD1. J gave up 0 bases and V 6 bases, and 8 bases lay outside the gene matches. The V gene's germline CDR1 is SGHTS and CDR2 YDEGEE. The CDR3 spans 15 residues. The CDR3 is CASNERQGSSYEQYF. CDR3 bases: TGTGCCAGCAACGAACGACAGGGGAGCTCCTACGAGCAGTACTTC.

The genes are TRBV5-1 and TRBJ2-7; 9 nucleotides agree with TRBD1. V lost 4 bases to trimming and J lost 4 bases; unmatched junction nucleotides: 15. The CDR3 contains 17 residues. CDR1 and CDR2 (germline): SGHRS, YFSETQ. DNA of the CDR3: TGCGCCAGCAGCCAGATTTGGGGCGGGACAGGGCTGTACGAGCAGTACTTC. Its translation is CASSQIWGGTGLYEQYF.